This T cell receptor (beta chain) was found in a study of blood T cell repertoires in COVID-19. Study-wide background: Whether acute or convalescent, the COVID-19 samples came from the United States, Italy and Spain. Sample material is recorded as cDNA or gDNA derived from T cells, B-cell-depleted T cells, or PBMCs.

As originally analysed: Estimation of nucleated cell counts was performed using reference gene primer amplification. This table comes from immunoSEQ multiplex PCR, and its TCRdb copy is limited to in-frame clones, with some not included. V, J and clone size are taken as reported in that table, and D and trimming were inferred from the DNA itself. The sample shows 250,000 to 300,000 clones, around 88% of them seen only once. The CDR3 runs 16 residues. The germline gives CDR1 SGHVS, CDR2 FNYEAQ. Germline trimming cut 1 base from V and 5 bases from J; bases unmatched to any gene: 3. This clonotype was obtained from a woman aged 25 to 45 who had recovered from COVID-19. The sequenced sample was peripheral blood. The chain employs TRBV7-6 and TRBJ2-2, with 11 bases aligning to TRBD1. The CDR3, as DNA: TGTGCCAGCAGCTTAGAAGGGACAGGGGGTACCGGGGAGCTGTTTTTT. Its protein is CASSLEGTGGTGELFF. Complete variable domain (other parts from reference TRBV7-6 and TRBJ2-2): GAGVSQSPRYKVTKRGQDVALRCDPISGHVSLYWYRQALGQGPEFLTYFNYEAQQDKSGLPNDRFSAERPEGSISTLTIQRTEQRDSAMYRCASSLEGTGGTGELFFGEGSRLTVL.